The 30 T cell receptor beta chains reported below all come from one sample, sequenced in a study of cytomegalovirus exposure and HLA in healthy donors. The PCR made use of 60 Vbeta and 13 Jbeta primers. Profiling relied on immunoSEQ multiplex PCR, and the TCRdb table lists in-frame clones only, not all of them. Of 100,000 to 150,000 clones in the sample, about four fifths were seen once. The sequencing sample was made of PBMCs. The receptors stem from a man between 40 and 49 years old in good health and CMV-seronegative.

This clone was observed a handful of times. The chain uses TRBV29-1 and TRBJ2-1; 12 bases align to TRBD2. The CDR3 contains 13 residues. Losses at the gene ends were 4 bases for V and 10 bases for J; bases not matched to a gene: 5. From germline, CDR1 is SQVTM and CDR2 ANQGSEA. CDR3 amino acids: CSVGLAGDREQFF. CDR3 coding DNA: TGCAGCGTTGGACTAGCGGGGGACCGGGAGCAGTTCTTC.

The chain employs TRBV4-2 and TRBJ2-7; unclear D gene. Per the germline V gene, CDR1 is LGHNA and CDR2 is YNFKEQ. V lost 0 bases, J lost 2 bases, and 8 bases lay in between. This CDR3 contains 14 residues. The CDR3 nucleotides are TGTGCCAGCAGCCAAGACAGGTTGGCCTACGAGCAGTACTTC. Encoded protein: CASSQDRLAYEQYF.

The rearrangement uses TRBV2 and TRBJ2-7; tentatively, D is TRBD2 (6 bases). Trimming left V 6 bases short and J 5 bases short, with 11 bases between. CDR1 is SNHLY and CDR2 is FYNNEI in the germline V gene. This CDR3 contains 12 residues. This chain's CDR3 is CASRGGGDEQYF. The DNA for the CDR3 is TGTGCCAGCAGGGGCGGAGGGGACGAGCAGTACTTC.

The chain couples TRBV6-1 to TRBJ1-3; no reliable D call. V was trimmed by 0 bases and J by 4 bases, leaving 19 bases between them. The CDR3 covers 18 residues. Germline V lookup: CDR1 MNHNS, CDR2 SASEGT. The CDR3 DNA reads TGTGCCAGCAGTGAAGCTCTCCCCTCGGCGCGGGGAGGAAACACCATATATTTT. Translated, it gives CASSEALPSARGGNTIYF.

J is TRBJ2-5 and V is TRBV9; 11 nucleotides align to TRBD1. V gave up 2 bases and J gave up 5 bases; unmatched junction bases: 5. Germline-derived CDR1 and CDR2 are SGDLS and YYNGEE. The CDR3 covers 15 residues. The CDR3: CASSVGTGGRETQYF. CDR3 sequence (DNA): TGTGCCAGCAGCGTCGGGACAGGGGGTCGGGAGACCCAGTACTTC.

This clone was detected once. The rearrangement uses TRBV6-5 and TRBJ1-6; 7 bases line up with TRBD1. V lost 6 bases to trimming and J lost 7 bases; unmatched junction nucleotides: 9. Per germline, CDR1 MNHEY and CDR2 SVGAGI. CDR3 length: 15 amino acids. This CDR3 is CASREEDRTNSPLHF. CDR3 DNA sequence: TGTGCCAGCAGGGAGGAGGACAGGACGAATTCACCCCTCCACTTT.

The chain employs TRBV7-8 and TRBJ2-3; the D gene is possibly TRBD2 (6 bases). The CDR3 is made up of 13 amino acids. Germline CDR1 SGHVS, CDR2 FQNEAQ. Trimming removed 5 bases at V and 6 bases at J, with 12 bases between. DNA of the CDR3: TGTGCCAGCAGCGCAGGGACTCTTGATACGCAGTATTTT. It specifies CASSAGTLDTQYF.

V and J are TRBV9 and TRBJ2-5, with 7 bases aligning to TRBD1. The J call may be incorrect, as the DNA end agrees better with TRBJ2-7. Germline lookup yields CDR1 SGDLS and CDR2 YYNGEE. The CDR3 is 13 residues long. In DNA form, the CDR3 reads TGTGCCAGCAGCTTGGGGACAGTCTACGAGCAGTACTTC. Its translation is CASSLGTVYEQYF.

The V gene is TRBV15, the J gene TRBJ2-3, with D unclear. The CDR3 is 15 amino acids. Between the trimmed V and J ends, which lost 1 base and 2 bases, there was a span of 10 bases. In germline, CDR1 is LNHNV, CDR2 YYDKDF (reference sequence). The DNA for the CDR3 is TGTGCCACCAGCAGAGTTGGGCAGACCACAGATACGCAGTATTTT. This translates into CATSRVGQTTDTQYF. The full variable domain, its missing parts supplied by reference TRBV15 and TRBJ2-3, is DAMVIQNPRYQVTQFGKPVTLSCSQTLNHNVMYWYQQKSSQAPKLLFHYYDKDFNNEADTPDNFQSRRPNTSFCFLDIRSPGLGDTAMYLCATSRVGQTTDTQYFGPGTRLTVL.

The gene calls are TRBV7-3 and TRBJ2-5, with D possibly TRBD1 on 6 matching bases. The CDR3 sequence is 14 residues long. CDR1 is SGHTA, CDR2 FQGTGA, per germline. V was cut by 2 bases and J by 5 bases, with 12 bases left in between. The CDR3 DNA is TGTGCCAGCAGCTTATCTGGGGGCCGCGAGACCCAGTACTTC. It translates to CASSLSGGRETQYF.

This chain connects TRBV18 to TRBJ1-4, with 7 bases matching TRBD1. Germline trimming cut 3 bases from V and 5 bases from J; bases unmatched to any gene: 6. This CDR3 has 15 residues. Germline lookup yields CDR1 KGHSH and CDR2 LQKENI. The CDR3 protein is CASSPRQGENEKLFF. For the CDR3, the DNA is TGTGCCAGCTCACCTCGACAGGGAGAGAATGAAAAACTGTTTTTT.

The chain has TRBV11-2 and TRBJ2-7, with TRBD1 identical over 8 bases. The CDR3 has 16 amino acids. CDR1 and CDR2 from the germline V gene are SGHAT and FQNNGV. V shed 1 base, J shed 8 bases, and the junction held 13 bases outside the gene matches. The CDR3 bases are TGTGCCAGCAGCTTAGCAGGACAGGGCCTTACCCCCAAGCAGTACTTC. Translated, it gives CASSLAGQGLTPKQYF.

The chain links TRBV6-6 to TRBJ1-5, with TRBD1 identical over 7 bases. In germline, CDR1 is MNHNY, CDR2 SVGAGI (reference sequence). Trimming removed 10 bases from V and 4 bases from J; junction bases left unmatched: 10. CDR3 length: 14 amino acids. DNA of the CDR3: TGTGCCACTTATACGGACAGGAATAATCAGCCCCAGCATTTT. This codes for CATYTDRNNQPQHF.

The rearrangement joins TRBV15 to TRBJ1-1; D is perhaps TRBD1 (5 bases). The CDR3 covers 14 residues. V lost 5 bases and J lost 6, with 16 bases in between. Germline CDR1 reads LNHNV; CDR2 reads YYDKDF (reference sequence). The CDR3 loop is CATSPRREGPEAFF. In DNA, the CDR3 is TGTGCCACCAGCCCGAGGAGGGAGGGACCTGAAGCTTTCTTT.

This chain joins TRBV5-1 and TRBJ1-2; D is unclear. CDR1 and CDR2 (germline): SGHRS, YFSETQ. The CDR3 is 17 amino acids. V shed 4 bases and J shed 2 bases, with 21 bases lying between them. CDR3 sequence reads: CASSPTVAGPRNYGYTF. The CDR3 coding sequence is TGCGCCAGCAGCCCTACGGTTGCGGGTCCCCGAAACTATGGCTACACCTTC.

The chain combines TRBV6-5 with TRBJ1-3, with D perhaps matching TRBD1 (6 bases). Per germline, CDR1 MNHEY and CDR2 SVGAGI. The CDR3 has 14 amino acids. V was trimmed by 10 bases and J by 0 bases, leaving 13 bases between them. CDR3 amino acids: CATASGDSGNTIYF. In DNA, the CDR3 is TGTGCCACCGCATCAGGGGACTCTGGAAACACCATATATTTT.

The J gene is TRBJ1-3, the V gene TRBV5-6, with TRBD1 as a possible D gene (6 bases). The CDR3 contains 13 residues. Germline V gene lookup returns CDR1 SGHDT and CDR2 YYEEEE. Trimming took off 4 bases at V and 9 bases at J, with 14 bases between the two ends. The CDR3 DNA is TGTGCCAGCAGCACGTCAGGGGTTGGCACCATATATTTT. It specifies CASSTSGVGTIYF.

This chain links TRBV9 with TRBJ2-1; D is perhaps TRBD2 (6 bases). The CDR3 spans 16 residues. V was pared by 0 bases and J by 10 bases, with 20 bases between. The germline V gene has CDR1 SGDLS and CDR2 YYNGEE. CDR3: CASSVGMALLAGEQFF. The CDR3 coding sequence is TGTGCCAGCAGCGTAGGAATGGCGCTTCTGGCGGGGGAGCAGTTCTTC.

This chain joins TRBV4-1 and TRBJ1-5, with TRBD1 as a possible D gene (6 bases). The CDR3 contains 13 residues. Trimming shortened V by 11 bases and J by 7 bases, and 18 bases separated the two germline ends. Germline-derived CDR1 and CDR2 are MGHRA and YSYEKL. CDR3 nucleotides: TGCGCCGCCGGTGGGGGCGGATCCCAGCCCCAGCATTTT. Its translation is CAAGGGGSQPQHF.

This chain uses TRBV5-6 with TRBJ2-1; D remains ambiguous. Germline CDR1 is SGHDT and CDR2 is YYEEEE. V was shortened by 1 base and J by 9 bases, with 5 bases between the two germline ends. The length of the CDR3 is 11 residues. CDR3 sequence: CASSLTGEQFF. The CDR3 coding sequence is TGTGCCAGCAGCTTGACTGGTGAGCAGTTCTTC.

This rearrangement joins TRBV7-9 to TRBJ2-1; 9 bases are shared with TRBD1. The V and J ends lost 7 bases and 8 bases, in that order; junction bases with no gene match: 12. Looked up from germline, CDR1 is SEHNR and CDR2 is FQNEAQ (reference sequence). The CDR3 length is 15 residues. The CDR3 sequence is CASNGQGISGDEQFF. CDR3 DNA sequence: TGTGCCAGCAACGGACAGGGGATCTCTGGGGATGAGCAGTTCTTC. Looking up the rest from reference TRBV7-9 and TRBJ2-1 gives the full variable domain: DTGVSQNPRHKITKRGQNVTFRCDPISEHNRLYWYRQTLGQGPEFLTYFQNEAQLEKSRLLSDRFSAERPKGSFSTLEIQRTEQGDSAMYLCASNGQGISGDEQFFGPGTRLTVL.

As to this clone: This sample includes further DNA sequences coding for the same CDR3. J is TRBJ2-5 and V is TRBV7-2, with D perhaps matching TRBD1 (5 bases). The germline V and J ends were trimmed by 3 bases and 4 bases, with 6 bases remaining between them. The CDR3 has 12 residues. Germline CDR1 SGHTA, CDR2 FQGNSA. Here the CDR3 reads CASSLGRETQYF. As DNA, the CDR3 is TGTGCCAGCAGCTTGGGGCGAGAGACCCAGTACTTC. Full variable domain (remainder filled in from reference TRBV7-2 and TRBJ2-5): GAGVSQSPSNKVTEKGKDVELRCDPISGHTALYWYRQSLGQGLEFLIYFQGNSAPDKSGLPSDRFSAERTGGSVSTLTIQRTQQEDSAVYLCASSLGRETQYFGPGTRLLVL.

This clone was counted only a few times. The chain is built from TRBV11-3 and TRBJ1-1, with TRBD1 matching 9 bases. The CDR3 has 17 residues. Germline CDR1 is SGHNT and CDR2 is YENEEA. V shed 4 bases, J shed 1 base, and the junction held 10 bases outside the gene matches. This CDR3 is CASSSQRTGETNTEAFF. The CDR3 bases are TGTGCCAGCAGCTCTCAACGGACAGGGGAAACGAACACTGAAGCTTTCTTT.

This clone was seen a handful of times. The CDR3, as DNA: TGCGCCAGCAGCCAAGATACAGCAACTAATGAAAAACTGTTTTTT. It yields the protein CASSQDTATNEKLFF. J is TRBJ1-4 and V is TRBV4-1; D is uncertain. The V and J ends lost 0 bases and 0 bases respectively, with 5 bases between them. This CDR3 spans 15 amino acids. Germline assignment: CDR1 MGHRA and CDR2 YSYEKL.

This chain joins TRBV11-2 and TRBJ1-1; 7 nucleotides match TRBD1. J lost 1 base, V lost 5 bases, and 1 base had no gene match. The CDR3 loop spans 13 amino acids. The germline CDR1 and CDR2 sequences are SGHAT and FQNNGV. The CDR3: CASSQGENTEAFF. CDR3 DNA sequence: TGTGCCAGCAGCCAGGGGGAGAACACTGAAGCTTTCTTT.

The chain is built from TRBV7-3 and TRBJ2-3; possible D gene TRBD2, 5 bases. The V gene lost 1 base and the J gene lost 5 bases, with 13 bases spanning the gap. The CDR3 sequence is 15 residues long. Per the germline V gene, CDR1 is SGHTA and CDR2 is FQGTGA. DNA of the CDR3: TGTGCCAGCAGCTTAATGTCCGGGGTGGGAGATACGCAGTATTTT. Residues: CASSLMSGVGDTQYF.

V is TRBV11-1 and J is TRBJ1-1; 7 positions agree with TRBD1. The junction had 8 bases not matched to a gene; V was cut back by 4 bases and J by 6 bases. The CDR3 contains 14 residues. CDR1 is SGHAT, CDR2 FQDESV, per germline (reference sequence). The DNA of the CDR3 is TGTGCCAGCAGCTCAAAGACAGGGATTTCTGAAGCTTTCTTT. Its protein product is CASSSKTGISEAFF. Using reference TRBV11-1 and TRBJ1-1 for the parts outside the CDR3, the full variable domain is EAEVAQSPRYKITEKSQAVAFWCDPISGHATLYWYRQILGQGPELLVQFQDESVVDDSQLPKDRFSAERLKGVDSTLKIQPAELGDSAMYLCASSSKTGISEAFFGQGTRLTVV.

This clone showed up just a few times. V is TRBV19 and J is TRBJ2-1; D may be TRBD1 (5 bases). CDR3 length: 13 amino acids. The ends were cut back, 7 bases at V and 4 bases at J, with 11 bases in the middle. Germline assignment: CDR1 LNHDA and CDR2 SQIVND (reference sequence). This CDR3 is CASTLDSYNEQFF. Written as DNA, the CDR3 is TGTGCCAGTACCCTAGACAGTTACAATGAGCAGTTCTTC.

The DNA for the CDR3 is TGTGCCAGCAGCCTTAGCGGGGGTCGCCAAGAGACCCAGTACTTC. Protein sequence: CASSLSGGRQETQYF. The genes are TRBV7-2 and TRBJ2-5, with 9 bases matching TRBD2. CDR3 length equals 15 residues. J gave up 1 base and V 5 bases, and 5 bases lay outside the gene matches. Germline-derived CDR1 and CDR2 are SGHTA and FQGNSA.

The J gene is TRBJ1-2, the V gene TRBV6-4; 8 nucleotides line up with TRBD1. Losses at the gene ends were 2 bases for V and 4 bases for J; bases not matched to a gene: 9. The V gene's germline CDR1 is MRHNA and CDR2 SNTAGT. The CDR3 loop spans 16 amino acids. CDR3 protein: CASSDQSTGVSYGYTF. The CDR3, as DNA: TGTGCCAGCAGTGACCAATCGACAGGGGTCTCCTATGGCTACACCTTC.